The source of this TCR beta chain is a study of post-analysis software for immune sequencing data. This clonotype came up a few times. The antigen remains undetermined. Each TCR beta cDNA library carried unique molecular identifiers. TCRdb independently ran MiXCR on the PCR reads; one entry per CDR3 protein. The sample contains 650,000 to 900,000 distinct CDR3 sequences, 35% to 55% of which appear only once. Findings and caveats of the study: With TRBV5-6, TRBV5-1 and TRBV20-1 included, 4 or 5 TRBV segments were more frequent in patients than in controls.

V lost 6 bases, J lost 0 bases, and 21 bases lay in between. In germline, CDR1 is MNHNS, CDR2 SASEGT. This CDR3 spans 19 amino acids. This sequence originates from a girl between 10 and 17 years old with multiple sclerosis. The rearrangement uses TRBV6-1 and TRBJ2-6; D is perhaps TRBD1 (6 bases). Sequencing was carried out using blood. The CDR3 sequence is CASRKGQLGVNSGANVLTF. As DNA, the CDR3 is TGTGCCAGCAGAAAAGGACAGTTAGGGGTTAACTCTGGGGCCAACGTCCTGACTTTC.